The subject of this entry is one TCR beta chain. As handled by the study authors: Scientists estimated how many nucleated cells there were by amplifying reference gene primers. Data came from immunoSEQ multiplex PCR; TCRdb stores just in-frame clones and leaves some out. The V and J calls and clone size were taken over from that table, and D and trimming were inferred from the DNA. The repertoire has tens of thousands of clones, roughly nine tenths of them found once; the top ten carry roughly a tenth. This entry is derived from a study of blood T cell repertoires in COVID-19. About the study: COVID-19 samples, acute and convalescent, were from the United States, Italy and Spain. T cells, B-cell-depleted T cells, or PBMCs supplied cDNA or gDNA.

The V and J ends lost 8 bases and 4 bases respectively, with 12 bases between them. Germline CDR1 reads SGHTA; CDR2 reads FQGNSA. CDR3 size: 13 residues. The rearrangement uses TRBV7-2 and TRBJ1-5; maybe TRBD1 (5 bases). The source of this sequence is a human donor in a cohort sampled during active COVID-19. Input material: peripheral blood. Written as DNA, the CDR3 is TGTGCCAGCGGGGAGGGGAGGAATCAGCCCCAGCATTTT. Residues: CASGEGRNQPQHF.